A single sample is the source of the 14 T cell receptor beta chains below, sequenced in a study of blood T cell repertoires in COVID-19. Profiling relied on immunoSEQ multiplex PCR, and the TCRdb table lists in-frame clones only, not all of them. The repertoire holds some 460,000 clones, around 90% seen once, with around 0.64% in the top ten. The sequenced sample consisted of PBMCs or T cells enriched from blood (not recorded which). The receptors were gathered from a woman under 30 who had recovered from COVID-19.

The chain employs TRBV30 and TRBJ1-4, with 9 bases identical to TRBD1. Germline V gives CDR1 GTSNPN, CDR2 SVGIG (reference sequence). CDR3 size: 14 residues. The trim removed 2 bases at V and 5 bases at J, leaving 3 bases unmatched. For the CDR3, the DNA is TGTGCCTGGAGTTCAGACAGGGGGAATGAAAAACTGTTTTTT. Translated: CAWSSDRGNEKLFF.

The table lists this clone with a few counts. This rearrangement joins TRBV4-1 to TRBJ2-5, with TRBD2 matching 14 bases. Looked up from germline, CDR1 is MGHRA and CDR2 is YSYEKL. Trimming took 4 bases from V and 0 from J; bases not matched to a gene: 7. The CDR3 runs to 18 residues. The CDR3 reads CASSRGTSGGRYQETQYF. The CDR3 nucleotides are TGCGCCAGCAGCCGGGGGACTAGCGGGGGCCGCTACCAAGAGACCCAGTACTTC.

This chain connects TRBV2 to TRBJ1-6; D is ambiguous. The V gene lost 7 bases and the J gene lost 1 base, with 8 bases spanning the gap. In germline, CDR1 is SNHLY, CDR2 FYNNEI. This CDR3 is built from 14 residues. This CDR3 is CASNPGSYNSPLHF. The CDR3 bases are TGTGCCAGCAACCCGGGGTCCTATAATTCACCCCTCCACTTT.

This clone occurred once. This chain links TRBV4-1 with TRBJ1-6; TRBD1 might be the D (6 bases). This CDR3 contains 16 residues. Germline V gene lookup returns CDR1 MGHRA and CDR2 YSYEKL. The V gene lost 2 bases and the J gene lost 8 bases, with 16 bases spanning the gap. The CDR3 DNA is TGCGCCAGCAGCCAACTCCCGCAAGGGGGGGATTCACCCCTCCACTTT. The encoded protein is CASSQLPQGGDSPLHF.

The chain has TRBV3-1 (or the pseudogene TRBV3-2) and TRBJ1-1, with D perhaps matching TRBD1 (5 bases). Trimming took off 5 bases at V and 3 bases at J, with 16 bases between the two ends. The length of the CDR3 is 15 residues. The germline V gene has CDR1 LGHDT and CDR2 YNNKEL (reference sequence). The CDR3: CASSFTRGGYTEAFF. Written as DNA, the CDR3 is TGTGCCAGCAGCTTTACCCGGGGGGGGTACACTGAAGCTTTCTTT.

J is TRBJ1-2 and V is TRBV3-1 (or the pseudogene TRBV3-2); 9 nucleotides line up with TRBD1. Germline V lookup: CDR1 LGHDT, CDR2 YNNKEL (reference sequence). Trimming cost V 4 bases and J 8 bases; bases outside gene matches: 8. This CDR3 spans 14 amino acids. CDR3 protein: CASSLLRDRVGYTF. The CDR3 nucleotides read TGTGCCAGCAGCCTACTCCGGGACAGGGTAGGCTACACCTTC.

This clone was recorded only once. The chain links TRBV6-5 to TRBJ2-3; D possibly corresponds to TRBD2 (5 bases). V lost 6 bases and J 0 bases, leaving 13 bases between the germline ends. Germline-derived CDR1 and CDR2 are MNHEY and SVGAGI. This CDR3 is 15 amino acids long. In nucleotides, the CDR3 is TGTGCCAGCAGCCAAGGCACGGGAAGCACAGATACGCAGTATTTT. Amino acid sequence: CASSQGTGSTDTQYF.

V gene TRBV18 combines with J gene TRBJ1-4; D remains unclear. This CDR3 is built from 14 residues. Germline assignment: CDR1 KGHSH and CDR2 LQKENI. V gave up 8 bases and J gave up 8 bases, with 18 bases separating them. CDR3 region: CASPSGSRREKLFF. CDR3 DNA sequence: TGTGCCAGCCCCTCGGGGTCTAGGAGGGAAAAACTGTTTTTT.

The chain joins TRBV28 to TRBJ1-4, with 8 nucleotides matching TRBD1. This CDR3 is built from 15 residues. In germline, CDR1 is MDHEN, CDR2 SYDVKM. V lost 5 bases and J lost 5; bases outside the gene matches: 7. Here the CDR3 DNA reads TGTGCCAGCAGTCCCCCAGGGGGCCACAATGAAAAACTGTTTTTT. Translated: CASSPPGGHNEKLFF.

The sample holds many counts of this clone. The CDR3 coding sequence is TGTGCCGGTTCTCTAGCGGGGACCCAAGAGACCCAGTACTTC. Translating it yields CAGSLAGTQETQYF. This chain links TRBV5-4 with TRBJ2-5, with 9 bases aligning to TRBD2. J gave up 1 base and V 10 bases, and 8 bases lay outside the gene matches. The CDR3 has 14 residues. CDR1 and CDR2 from the germline V gene are SGHNT and YYREEE (reference sequence).

This chain joins TRBV5-1 and TRBJ1-2; weak D call: TRBD1 (6 bases). Looked up from germline, CDR1 is SGHRS and CDR2 is YFSETQ. V was pared by 2 bases and J by 3 bases, with 8 bases between. The CDR3 loop spans 13 amino acids. CDR3: CASSFAGDYGYTF. Here the CDR3 DNA reads TGCGCCAGCAGCTTTGCAGGGGACTATGGCTACACCTTC.

The chain links TRBV12-3 or TRBV12-4 to TRBJ1-4; D gene uncertain. Trimming pared 6 bases from V and 8 bases from J, leaving 13 bases between. The CDR3 is 13 residues long. DNA for the CDR3: TGTGCCAGCAGATGGGCCTCCGCGGAAAAACTGTTTTTT. Its protein is CASRWASAEKLFF.

This chain links TRBV19 with TRBJ2-1; 10 positions agree with TRBD1. After removal of 10 bases from V and 6 bases from J, the junction contained 9 bases not matched to a gene. The CDR3 consists of 14 residues. Germline V CDR1 and CDR2: LNHDA, SQIVND (reference sequence). The CDR3 coding sequence is TGTGCCACCCTTCGACAGGGGGCCATCAATGAGCAGTTCTTC. This sequence encodes CATLRQGAINEQFF.

The J gene is TRBJ2-3, the V gene TRBV9, with 11 bases matching TRBD2. Trimming at V came to 3 bases and at J to 1 base, leaving 4 bases not matched to a gene. The CDR3 is made up of 16 amino acids. Per the germline V gene, CDR1 is SGDLS and CDR2 is YYNGEE. The CDR3 DNA follows: TGTGCCAGCAGCGCGCCGGGACTAGCGGGCACAGATACGCAGTATTTT. Its translation: CASSAPGLAGTDTQYF.